This paragraph reports one TCR beta chain. This CDR3 comprises 15 residues. Trimming pared 4 bases from V and 3 bases from J, leaving 13 bases between. The V gene's germline CDR1 is MGHDK and CDR2 SYGVNS. The data belong to a study of T-cell reconstitution after alpha-beta-depleted transplantation in children. A library of TCRbeta sequences, prepared with unique molecular identifiers, was generated. TCRdb reprocessed the PCR reads with MiXCR, giving one entry per CDR3 protein. The data hold about half a million distinct CDR3 sequences, with roughly an eighth observed a single time. This chain connects TRBV25-1 to TRBJ2-1; a possible D gene is TRBD2 (5 bases). The sequencing here drew on PBMCs from the stem cell graft donor, taken from the stem cell graft. The TCR sequence derives from a human donor who donated a stem cell graft to a child with combined immunodeficiency. The CDR3 DNA sequence: TGTGCCAGCAGTGGCCGGGGTGCCCTCTACAATGAGCAGTTCTTC. Its protein product is CASSGRGALYNEQFF.